Following are 9 T cell receptor beta chains from one sample sequenced in a study of glioma-infiltrating T cells (dated by TCRdb to about 2016). Sequencing took place on an Illumina MiSeq. The iRepertoire nested amplicon-rescue multiplex PCR (arm-PCR) platform was used to amplify TCR alpha and beta CDR3 regions from RNA. Through fastp at Q25 and MiXCR, TCRdb rebuilt clones from the public reads, retaining in-frame beta chains. Rows merge per CDR3 protein into single entries with the most common DNA and genes. Counted in this sample were around 97,000 distinct CDR3 sequences; about 30% of them appeared once. The ten largest make up about 40% of the sample. Sequencing was done on a sample of glioma tissue, nonneoplastic brain tissue, or PBMCs (not recorded which). Every receptor here comes from a human donor with low-grade glioma or glioblastoma, undergoing nonglioma brain surgery, or in good health (not recorded which).

The count of this clonotype is one. In nucleotides, the CDR3 is TGCAGCGTTGTTGGGGCCGGAGGTGAAAAACTGTTTTTT. Protein product: CSVVGAGGEKLFF. The chain links TRBV29-1 to TRBJ1-4, with TRBD1 as a possible D gene (5 bases). V lost 4 bases to trimming and J lost 7 bases, with 13 bases between them. Germline assignment: CDR1 SQVTM and CDR2 ANQGSEA. The CDR3 is 13 amino acids.

This clonotype was detected many times. The rearrangement links TRBV27 to TRBJ1-2, with TRBD1 matching over 10 bases. Germline CDR1 and CDR2: MNHEY and SMNVEV (reference sequence). There are 14 residues in the CDR3. V lost 6 bases, J lost 6 bases, and 7 bases stayed unmatched. CDR3 protein: CASSLGQGWNGYTF. The CDR3 DNA reads as TGTGCCAGCAGCTTGGGACAGGGGTGGAATGGCTACACCTTC.

At least ten counts were recorded for this clonotype. The J gene is TRBJ1-6, the V gene TRBV19, with a weak D call TRBD1 (6 bases). The germline CDR1 and CDR2 sequences are LNHDA and SQIVND (reference sequence). The CDR3 runs 13 residues. Trimming removed 7 bases from V and 8 bases from J, with 12 bases in between. CDR3 nucleotides: TGTGCCAGTACCGGACAGTACTATTCACCCCTCCACTTT. It translates to CASTGQYYSPLHF.

In its sample, this clonotype was seen once. The rearrangement joins TRBV18 to TRBJ2-7; 10 bases line up with TRBD2. V shed 5 bases and J 6 bases; nucleotides not matched to a gene: 4. CDR3 length: 13 residues. In germline, CDR1 is KGHSH, CDR2 LQKENI. CDR3 region: CASSISGGSEQYF. CDR3 coding DNA: TGTGCCAGCTCAATTAGCGGGGGGAGCGAGCAGTACTTC. Full variable domain (rest looked up from reference TRBV18 and TRBJ2-7): NAGVMQNPRHLVRRRGQEARLRCSPMKGHSHVYWYRQLPEEGLKFMVYLQKENIIDESGMPKERFSAEFPKEGPSILRIQQVVRGDSAAYFCASSISGGSEQYFGPGTRLTVT.

This clonotype has ten or more counts. The rearrangement links TRBV29-1 to TRBJ1-2; D not resolved. This CDR3 is built from 10 residues. Germline V gene data show CDR1 as SQVTM and CDR2 as ANQGSEA. V was shortened by 4 bases and J by 4 bases, with 4 bases between the two germline ends. The chain's CDR3 is CSVGSYGYTF. The CDR3 bases are TGCAGCGTTGGAAGCTATGGCTACACCTTC.

On this clonotype itself: A much larger clone lies a single base off, so this may be a read error. This rearrangement joins TRBV20-1 to TRBJ1-3; D possibly corresponds to TRBD1 (5 bases). The CDR3 extends over 13 amino acids. Germline V gene lookup returns CDR1 DFQATT and CDR2 SNEGSKA (reference sequence). V was clipped by 5 bases and J by 4 bases, with 12 bases between them. CDR3 bases: TGCAGTGCTCTGGGACGGGGAGGAAACACCATATATTTT. It codes for CSALGRGGNTIYF.

The chain joins TRBV2 to TRBJ1-1; no reliable D call. Germline V CDR1 and CDR2: SNHLY, FYNNEI. V was cut by 5 bases and J by 4 bases, with 14 bases left in between. CDR3 size: 14 residues. CDR3 amino acids: CASSTLEGTTEAFF. The CDR3, as DNA: TGTGCCAGCAGTACCCTTGAGGGCACCACTGAAGCTTTCTTT. Full variable domain (outside the CDR3, taken from reference TRBV2 and TRBJ1-1): EPEVTQTPSHQVTQMGQEVILRCVPISNHLYFYWYRQILGQKVEFLVSFYNNEISEKSEIFDDQFSVERPDGSNFTLKIRSTKLEDSAMYFCASSTLEGTTEAFFGQGTRLTVV.

The rearrangement uses TRBV29-1 and TRBJ1-2, with D possibly matching TRBD1 (5 bases). The CDR3 sequence is 13 residues long. Trimming took 5 bases from V and 3 from J, leaving 13 bases between them. Germline values: CDR1 SQVTM, CDR2 ANQGSEA. This CDR3 reads CSVYTGADYGYTF. CDR3 nucleotide sequence: TGCAGCGTTTATACAGGAGCGGACTATGGCTACACCTTC.

This clonotype was found many times. The chain links TRBV6-1 to TRBJ1-4; the match to TRBD1 covers 8 bases. J gave up 3 bases and V 5 bases, and 5 bases lay outside the gene matches. The CDR3 extends over 15 amino acids. Per germline, CDR1 MNHNS and CDR2 SASEGT. This chain's CDR3 is CASSFLQGANEKLFF. The CDR3 nucleotides read TGTGCCAGCAGTTTCTTACAGGGGGCTAATGAAAAACTGTTTTTT.